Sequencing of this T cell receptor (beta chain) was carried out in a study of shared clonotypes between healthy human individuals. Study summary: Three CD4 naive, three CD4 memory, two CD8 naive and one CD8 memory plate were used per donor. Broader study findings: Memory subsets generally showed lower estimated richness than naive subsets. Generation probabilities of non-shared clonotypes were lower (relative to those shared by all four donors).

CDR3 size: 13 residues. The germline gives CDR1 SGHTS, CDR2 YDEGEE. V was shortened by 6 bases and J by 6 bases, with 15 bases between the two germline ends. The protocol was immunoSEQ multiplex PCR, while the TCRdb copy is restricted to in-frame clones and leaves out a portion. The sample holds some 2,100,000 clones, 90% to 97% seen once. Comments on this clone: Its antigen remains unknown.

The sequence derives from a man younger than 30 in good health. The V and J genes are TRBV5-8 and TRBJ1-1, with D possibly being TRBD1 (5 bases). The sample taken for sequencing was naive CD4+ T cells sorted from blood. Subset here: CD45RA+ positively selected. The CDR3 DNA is TGTGCCAGCACTAGCGGGGGGGGACCTGAAGCTTTCTTT. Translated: CASTSGGGPEAFF.